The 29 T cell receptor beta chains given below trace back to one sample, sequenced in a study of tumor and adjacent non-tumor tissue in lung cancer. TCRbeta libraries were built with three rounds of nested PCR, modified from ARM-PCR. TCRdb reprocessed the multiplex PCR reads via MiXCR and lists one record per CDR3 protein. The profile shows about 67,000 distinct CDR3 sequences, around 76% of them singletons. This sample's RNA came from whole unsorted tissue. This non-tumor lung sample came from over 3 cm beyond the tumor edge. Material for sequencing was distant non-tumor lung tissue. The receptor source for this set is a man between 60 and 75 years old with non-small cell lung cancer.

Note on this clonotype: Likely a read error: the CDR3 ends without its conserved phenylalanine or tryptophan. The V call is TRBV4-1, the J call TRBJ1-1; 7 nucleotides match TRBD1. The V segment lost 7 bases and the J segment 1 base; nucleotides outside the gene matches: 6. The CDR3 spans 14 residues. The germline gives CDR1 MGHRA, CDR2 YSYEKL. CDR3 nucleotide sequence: TGCGCCAGCAACCACAGGGGACGGAACACTGAAGCTTTCATT. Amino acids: CASNHRGRNTEAFI.

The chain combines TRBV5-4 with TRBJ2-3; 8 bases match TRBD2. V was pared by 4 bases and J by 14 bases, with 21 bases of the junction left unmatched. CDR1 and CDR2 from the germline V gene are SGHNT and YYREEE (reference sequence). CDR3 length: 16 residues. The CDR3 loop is CASSPIERGPGDKLYF. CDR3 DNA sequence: TGTGCCAGCAGCCCTATCGAGCGGGGGCCGGGAGATAAGCTGTATTTT.

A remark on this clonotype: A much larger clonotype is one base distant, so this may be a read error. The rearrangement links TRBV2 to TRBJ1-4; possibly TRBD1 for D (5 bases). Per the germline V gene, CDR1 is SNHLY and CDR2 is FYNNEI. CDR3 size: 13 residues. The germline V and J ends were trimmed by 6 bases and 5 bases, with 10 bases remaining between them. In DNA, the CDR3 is TGTGCCAGCAGCAGACAGAAGAATGAAAAACTGTTTTTT. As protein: CASSRQKNEKLFF.

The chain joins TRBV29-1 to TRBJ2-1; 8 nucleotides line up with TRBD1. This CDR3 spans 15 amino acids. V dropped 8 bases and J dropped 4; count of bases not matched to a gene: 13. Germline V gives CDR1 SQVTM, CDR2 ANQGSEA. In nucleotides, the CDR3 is TGCAGCACGGACCCGACAGGGGATATATACAATGAGCAGTTCTTC. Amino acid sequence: CSTDPTGDIYNEQFF.

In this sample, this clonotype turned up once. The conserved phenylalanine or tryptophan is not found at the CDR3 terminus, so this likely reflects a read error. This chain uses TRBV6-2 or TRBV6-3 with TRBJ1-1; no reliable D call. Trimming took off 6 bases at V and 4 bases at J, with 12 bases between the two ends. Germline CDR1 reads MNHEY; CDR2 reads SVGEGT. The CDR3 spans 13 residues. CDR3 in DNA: TGTGCCAGCAGGAGAGGTGGAGGCACTGAAGCTTTCCTT. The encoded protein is CASRRGGGTEAFL.

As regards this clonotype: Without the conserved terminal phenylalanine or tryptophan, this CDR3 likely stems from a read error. The CDR3 spells CSARGLGSSYGQYL. The CDR3 coding sequence is TGCAGTGCTAGGGGATTAGGGAGCTCCTACGGGCAGTACCTC. This chain joins TRBV20-1 and TRBJ2-7; TRBD2 might be the D (5 bases). The CDR3 loop spans 14 amino acids. Per the germline V gene, CDR1 is DFQATT and CDR2 is SNEGSKA (reference sequence).

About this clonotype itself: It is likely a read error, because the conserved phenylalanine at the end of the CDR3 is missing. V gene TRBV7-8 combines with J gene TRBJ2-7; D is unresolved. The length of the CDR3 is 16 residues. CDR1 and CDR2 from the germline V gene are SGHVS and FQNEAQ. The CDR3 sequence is CASRLDWLGSSYEQYI. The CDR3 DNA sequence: TGTGCCAGCAGATTAGATTGGCTCGGCAGCTCCTACGAGCAGTACATC.

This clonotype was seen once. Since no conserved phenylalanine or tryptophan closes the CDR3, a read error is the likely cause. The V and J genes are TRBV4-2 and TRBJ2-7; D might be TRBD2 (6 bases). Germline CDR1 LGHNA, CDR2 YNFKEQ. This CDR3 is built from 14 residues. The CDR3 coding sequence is TGTGCCAGCAGTCAAGAATGGAGGGCCTACGAGCAGTACCTC. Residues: CASSQEWRAYEQYL.

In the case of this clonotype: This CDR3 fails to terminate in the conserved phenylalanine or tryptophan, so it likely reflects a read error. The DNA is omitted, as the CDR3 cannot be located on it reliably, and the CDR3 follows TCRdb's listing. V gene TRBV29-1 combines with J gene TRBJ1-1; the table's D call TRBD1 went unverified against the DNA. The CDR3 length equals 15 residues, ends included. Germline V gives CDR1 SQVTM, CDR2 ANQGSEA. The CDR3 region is CSVGYRGAPSTEAFC.

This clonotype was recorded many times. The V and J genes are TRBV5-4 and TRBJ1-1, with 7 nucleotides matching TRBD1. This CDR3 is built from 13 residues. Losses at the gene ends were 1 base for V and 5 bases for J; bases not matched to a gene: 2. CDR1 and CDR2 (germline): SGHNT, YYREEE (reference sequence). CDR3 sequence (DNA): TGTGCCAGCAGCTTGACAGGGGAAACTGAAGCTTTCTTT. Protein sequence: CASSLTGETEAFF.

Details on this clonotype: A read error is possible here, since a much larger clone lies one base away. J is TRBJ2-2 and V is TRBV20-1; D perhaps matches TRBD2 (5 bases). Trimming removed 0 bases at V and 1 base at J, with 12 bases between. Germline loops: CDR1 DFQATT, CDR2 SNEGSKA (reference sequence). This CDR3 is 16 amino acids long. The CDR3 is CSARDWGAVNTGELFF. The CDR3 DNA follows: TGCAGTGCTAGAGATTGGGGAGCAGTGAACACCGGGGAGCTGTTTTTT.

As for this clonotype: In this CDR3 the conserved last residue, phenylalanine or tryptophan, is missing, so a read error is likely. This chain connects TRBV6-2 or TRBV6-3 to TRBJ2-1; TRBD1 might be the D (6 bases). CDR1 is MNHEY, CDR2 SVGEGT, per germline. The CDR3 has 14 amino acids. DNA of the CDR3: TGTGCCAGTAGTAGACAGGACTCCTACAATGATCAGTTCTCC. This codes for CASSRQDSYNDQFS.

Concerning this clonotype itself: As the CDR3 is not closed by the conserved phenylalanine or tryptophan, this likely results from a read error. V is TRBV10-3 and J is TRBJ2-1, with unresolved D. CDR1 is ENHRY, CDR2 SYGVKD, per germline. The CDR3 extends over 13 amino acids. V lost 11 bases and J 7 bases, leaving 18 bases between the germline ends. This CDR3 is CASTSELRNEQFL. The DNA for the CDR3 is TGTGCCTCAACGTCCGAACTCCGGAATGAGCAGTTCTTA.

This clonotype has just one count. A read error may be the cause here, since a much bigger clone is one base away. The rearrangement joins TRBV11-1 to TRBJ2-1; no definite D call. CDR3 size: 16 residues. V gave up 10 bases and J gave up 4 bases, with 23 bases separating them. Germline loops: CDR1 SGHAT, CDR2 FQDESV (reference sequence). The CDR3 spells CANRSRLVSGYNEQFF. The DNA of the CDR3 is TGTGCCAACAGAAGTCGCCTGGTTTCCGGGTACAATGAGCAGTTCTTC.

CDR3 sequence reads: CASSLGQGIIEAFF. CDR3 DNA sequence: TGTGCCAGCAGTCTCGGACAGGGGATTATTGAAGCTTTCTTT. The genes are TRBV6-5 and TRBJ1-1; 9 nucleotides agree with TRBD1. Unmatched junction bases numbered 8, after V lost 5 bases and J lost 7 bases. Germline CDR1 is MNHEY and CDR2 is SVGAGI. This CDR3 spans 14 amino acids.

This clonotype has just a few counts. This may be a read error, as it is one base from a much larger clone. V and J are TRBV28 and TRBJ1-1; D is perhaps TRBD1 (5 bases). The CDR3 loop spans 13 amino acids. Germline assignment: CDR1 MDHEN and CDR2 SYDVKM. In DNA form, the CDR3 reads TGTGCCAGCAGTTTAAGGGGTGGTCAGGATCGTCTCTTT. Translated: CASSLRGGQDRLF.

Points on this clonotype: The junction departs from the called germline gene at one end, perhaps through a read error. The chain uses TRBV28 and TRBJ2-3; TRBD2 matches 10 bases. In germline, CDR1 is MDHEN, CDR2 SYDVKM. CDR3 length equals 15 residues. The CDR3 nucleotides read TGTGCCAGCAGACCGGGACTAGCGATAACAGATATGCAGTATTTT. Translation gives CASRPGLAITDMQYF.

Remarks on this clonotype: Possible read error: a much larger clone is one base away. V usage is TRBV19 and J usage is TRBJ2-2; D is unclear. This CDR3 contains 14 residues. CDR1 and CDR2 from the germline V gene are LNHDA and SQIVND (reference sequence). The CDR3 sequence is CVSSISRIPGELFF. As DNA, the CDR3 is TGTGTCAGTAGTATCTCTCGGATTCCCGGGGAGCTGTTTTTT. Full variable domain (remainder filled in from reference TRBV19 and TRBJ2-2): DGGITQSPKYLFRKEGQNVTLSCEQNLNHDAMYWYRQDPGQGLRLIYYSQIVNDFQKGDIAEGYSVSREKKESFPLTVTSAQKNPTAFYLCVSSISRIPGELFFGEGSRLTVL.

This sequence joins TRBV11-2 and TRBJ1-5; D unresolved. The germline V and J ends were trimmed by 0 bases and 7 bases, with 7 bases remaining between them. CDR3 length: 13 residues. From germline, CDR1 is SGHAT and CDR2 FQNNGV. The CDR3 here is CASSLELQQPQHF. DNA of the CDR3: TGTGCCAGCAGCTTAGAACTTCAGCAGCCCCAGCATTTT.

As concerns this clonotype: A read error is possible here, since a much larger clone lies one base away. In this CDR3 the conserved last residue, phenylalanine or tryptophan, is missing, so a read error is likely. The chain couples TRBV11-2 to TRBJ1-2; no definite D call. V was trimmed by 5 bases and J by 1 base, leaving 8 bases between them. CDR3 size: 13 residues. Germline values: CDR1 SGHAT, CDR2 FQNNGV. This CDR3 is CASSLDCNYGYTS. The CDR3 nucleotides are TGTGCCAGCAGCCTGGACTGTAACTATGGCTACACCTCC.

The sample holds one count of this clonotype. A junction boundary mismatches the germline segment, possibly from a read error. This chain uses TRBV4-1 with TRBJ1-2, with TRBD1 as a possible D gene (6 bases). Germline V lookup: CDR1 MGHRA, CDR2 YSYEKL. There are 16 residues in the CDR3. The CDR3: CASSQDVDRRHYGYTF. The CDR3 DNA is TGCGCCAGCAGCCAAGATGTCGACAGGAGACACTATGGCTACACCTTT.

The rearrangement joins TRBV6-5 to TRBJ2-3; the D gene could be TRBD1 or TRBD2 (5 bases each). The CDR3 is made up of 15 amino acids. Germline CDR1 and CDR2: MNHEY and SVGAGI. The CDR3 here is CTTNARDHNTDTQYF. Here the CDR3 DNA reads TGTACCACCAATGCCCGGGACCATAACACAGATACGCAGTATTTT.

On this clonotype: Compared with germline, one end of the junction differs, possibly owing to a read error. In DNA form, the CDR3 reads TGTGCCAGCAGGTCTAGCGGGTTTCAAGAGACCCAGTGCTTC. As protein: CASRSSGFQETQCF. V usage is TRBV2 and J usage is TRBJ2-5, with 8 bases fitting TRBD2. Germline assignment: CDR1 SNHLY and CDR2 FYNNEI. This CDR3 contains 14 residues.

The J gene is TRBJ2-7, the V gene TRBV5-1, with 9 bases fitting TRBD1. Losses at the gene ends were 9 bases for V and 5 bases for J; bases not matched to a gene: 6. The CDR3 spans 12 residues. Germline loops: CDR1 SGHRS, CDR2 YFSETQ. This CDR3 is CAIRRDRDEQYF. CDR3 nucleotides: TGCGCCATCAGACGGGACAGGGACGAGCAGTACTTC.

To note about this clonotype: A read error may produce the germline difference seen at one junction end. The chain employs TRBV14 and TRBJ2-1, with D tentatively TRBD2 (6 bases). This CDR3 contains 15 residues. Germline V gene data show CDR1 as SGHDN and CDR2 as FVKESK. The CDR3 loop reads CASTQDLAGGYEQFF. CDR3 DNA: TGTGCCAGCACCCAAGATTTAGCAGGAGGGTATGAGCAGTTCTTC.

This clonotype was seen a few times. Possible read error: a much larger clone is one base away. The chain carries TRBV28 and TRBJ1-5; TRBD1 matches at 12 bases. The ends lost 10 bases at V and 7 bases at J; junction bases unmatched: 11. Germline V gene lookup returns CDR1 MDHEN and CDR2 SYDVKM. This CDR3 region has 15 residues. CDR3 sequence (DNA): TGTGCCAACACCCCAAGAGGGACAGGGGGCCAGCCCCAGCATTTT. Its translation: CANTPRGTGGQPQHF.

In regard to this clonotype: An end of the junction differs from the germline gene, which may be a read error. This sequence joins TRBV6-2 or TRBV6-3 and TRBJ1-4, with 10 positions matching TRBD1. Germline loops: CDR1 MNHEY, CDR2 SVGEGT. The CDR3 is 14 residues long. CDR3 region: CASSARDRGPKLFF. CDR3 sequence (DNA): TGCGCCAGCAGCGCGCGGGACAGGGGACCAAAACTGTTTTTT.

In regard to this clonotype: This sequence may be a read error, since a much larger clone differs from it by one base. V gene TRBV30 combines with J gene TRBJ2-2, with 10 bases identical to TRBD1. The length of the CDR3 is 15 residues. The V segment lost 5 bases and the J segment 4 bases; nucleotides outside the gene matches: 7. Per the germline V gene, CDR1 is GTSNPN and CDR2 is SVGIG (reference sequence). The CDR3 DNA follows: TGTGCCTGGTTGAGGGGGACAGGGGTCACCGGGGAGCTGTTTTTT. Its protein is CAWLRGTGVTGELFF.

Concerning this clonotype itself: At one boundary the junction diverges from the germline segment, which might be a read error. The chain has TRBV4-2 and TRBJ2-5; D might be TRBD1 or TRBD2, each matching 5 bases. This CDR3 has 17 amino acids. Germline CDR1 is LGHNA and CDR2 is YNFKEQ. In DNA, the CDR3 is TGTGTCAGCAGCCACCCAAGTGTAGGGGACCGTCCTGGGACCCAGTACTTC. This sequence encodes CVSSHPSVGDRPGTQYF.